Shown below are 26 T cell receptor beta chains from a single sample sequenced in a study of blood T cell repertoires in COVID-19. Here immunoSEQ multiplex PCR was the method, and the copy in TCRdb shows in-frame clones only, minus some. Of about 140,000 clones listed, about 87% are singletons. Sequenced: peripheral blood. Receptors originate from a human donor with COVID-19, enrolled during active disease. The donor label of this sample is uncertain.

J is TRBJ1-1 and V is TRBV6-6; unclear D gene. Trimming left V 5 bases short and J 7 bases short, with 26 bases between. The CDR3 runs to 17 residues. Germline CDR1 MNHNY, CDR2 SVGAGI (reference sequence). The CDR3: CASSHTAFGRNTGEAFF. Written as DNA, the CDR3 is TGTGCCAGCAGTCATACCGCTTTCGGGAGAAACACTGGTGAAGCTTTCTTT.

This clone was seen a few times. The chain has TRBV19 and TRBJ2-7; TRBD1 matches 7 bases. The V segment lost 8 bases and the J segment 3 bases; nucleotides outside the gene matches: 4. The CDR3 runs to 12 residues. CDR1 LNHDA and CDR2 SQIVND come from the germline V gene (reference sequence). The CDR3 region has the DNA TGTGCCAGTCCGACAGGGAACTACGAGCAGTACTTC. This codes for CASPTGNYEQYF. The whole variable domain, filled in from reference TRBV19 and TRBJ2-7, reads DGGITQSPKYLFRKEGQNVTLSCEQNLNHDAMYWYRQDPGQGLRLIYYSQIVNDFQKGDIAEGYSVSREKKESFPLTVTSAQKNPTAFYLCASPTGNYEQYFGPGTRLTVT.

This rearrangement joins TRBV6-6 to TRBJ2-1; D is unresolved. The CDR3 runs 12 residues. The germline V gene encodes CDR1 MNHNY and CDR2 SVGAGI (reference sequence). Trimming took 5 bases from V and 6 from J, leaving 8 bases between them. CDR3 amino acids: CASSPPSNEQFF. In DNA, the CDR3 is TGTGCCAGCAGTCCCCCGAGCAATGAGCAGTTCTTC.

In regard to this clone: This specimen includes other DNA sequences encoding the same CDR3. This chain joins TRBV11-2 and TRBJ2-2, with TRBD1 identical over 12 bases. V shed 1 base, J shed 2 bases, and the junction held 5 bases outside the gene matches. Germline V CDR1 and CDR2: SGHAT, FQNNGV. The CDR3 runs to 18 residues. The CDR3 protein is CASSLVGGTGGNTGELFF. CDR3 sequence (DNA): TGTGCCAGCAGCTTAGTCGGGGGGACAGGGGGCAACACCGGGGAGCTGTTTTTT.

The chain recombines TRBV4-2 with TRBJ1-5; 7 nucleotides match TRBD1. The ends lost 1 base at V and 7 bases at J; junction bases unmatched: 7. Per the germline V gene, CDR1 is LGHNA and CDR2 is YNFKEQ. This CDR3 is 15 amino acids long. The CDR3 sequence is CASSQVSGGIQPQHF. DNA of the CDR3: TGTGCCAGCAGCCAAGTTTCAGGGGGTATCCAGCCCCAGCATTTT.

The V call is TRBV6-6, the J call TRBJ2-7; possibly TRBD1 for D (6 bases). The CDR3 length is 16 residues. V was clipped by 2 bases and J by 1 base, with 15 bases between them. Germline-derived CDR1 and CDR2 are MNHNY and SVGAGI (reference sequence). The chain's CDR3 is CASSYTRDTWSYEQYF. Here the CDR3 DNA reads TGTGCCAGCAGTTACACCCGGGACACCTGGTCCTACGAGCAGTACTTC.

The J gene is TRBJ1-2, the V gene TRBV3-1 (or the pseudogene TRBV3-2); D may be TRBD1 (6 bases). The V gene's germline CDR1 is LGHDT and CDR2 YNNKEL (reference sequence). Between the trimmed V and J ends, which lost 0 bases and 3 bases, there was a span of 11 bases. The CDR3 extends over 15 amino acids. This CDR3 reads CASSQDGQRYYGYTF. Written as DNA, the CDR3 is TGTGCCAGCAGCCAAGACGGACAGCGGTACTATGGCTACACCTTC.

V is TRBV10-3 and J is TRBJ1-3; D unresolved. V lost 2 bases to trimming and J lost 0 bases, with 8 bases between them. This CDR3 comprises 15 residues. Germline loops: CDR1 ENHRY, CDR2 SYGVKD. CDR3 residues: CAISEGSASGNTIYF. The CDR3, as DNA: TGTGCCATCAGTGAGGGCAGTGCCTCTGGAAACACCATATATTTT.

This rearrangement joins TRBV4-2 to TRBJ1-2, with 8 bases identical to TRBD1. Losses at the gene ends were 4 bases for V and 8 bases for J; bases not matched to a gene: 12. CDR1 is LGHNA and CDR2 is YNFKEQ in the germline V gene. The CDR3 has 15 residues. This CDR3 reads CASSPTPGQGGGYTF. The CDR3 DNA follows: TGTGCCAGCAGCCCAACCCCCGGACAGGGAGGCGGCTACACCTTC.

J is TRBJ2-1 and V is TRBV7-7; TRBD2 matches 10 bases. CDR1 and CDR2 (germline): SSHAT, FNYEAQ (reference sequence). V dropped 4 bases and J dropped 5; count of bases not matched to a gene: 8. The CDR3 loop spans 16 amino acids. The chain's CDR3 is CASSSELAGVNNEQFF. In DNA, the CDR3 is TGTGCCAGCAGCTCCGAGCTAGCGGGGGTTAACAATGAGCAGTTCTTC. Looking up the rest from reference TRBV7-7 and TRBJ2-1 gives the full variable domain: GAGVSQSPRYKVTKRGQDVTLRCDPISSHATLYWYQQALGQGPEFLTYFNYEAQPDKSGLPSDRFSAERPEGSISTLTIQRTEQRDSAMYRCASSSELAGVNNEQFFGPGTRLTVL.

The J gene is TRBJ1-4, the V gene TRBV12-5, with TRBD1 matching over 7 bases. Trimming took 6 bases from V and 14 from J; bases not matched to a gene: 9. The germline CDR1 and CDR2 sequences are LGHNT and FRNRAP. CDR3 size: 12 residues. The CDR3 sequence: CASGHPGGRLFF. The CDR3 DNA is TGTGCTAGTGGCCACCCAGGGGGACGGCTGTTTTTT.

In this sample, this clone turned up once. V usage is TRBV10-3 and J usage is TRBJ2-7; the D gene could be TRBD1 or TRBD2 (6 bases each). The CDR3 runs to 13 residues. The V gene lost 6 bases and the J gene lost 6 bases, with 15 bases spanning the gap. Germline CDR1 reads ENHRY; CDR2 reads SYGVKD. The CDR3: CAIREGGASEQYF. The CDR3 nucleotides read TGTGCCATCAGGGAGGGGGGCGCGTCCGAGCAGTACTTC.

The chain joins TRBV27 to TRBJ2-7; no clear D. Germline values: CDR1 MNHEY, CDR2 SMNVEV (reference sequence). V was clipped by 2 bases and J by 1 base, with 9 bases between them. This CDR3 region has 14 residues. For the CDR3, the DNA is TGTGCCAGCAGTTTAGTGGGCAATTCCTACGAGCAGTACTTC. As protein: CASSLVGNSYEQYF.

At least ten counts were recorded for this clone. The rearrangement uses TRBV2 and TRBJ2-7; 9 bases match TRBD1. The CDR3 length is 14 residues. Germline V CDR1 and CDR2: SNHLY, FYNNEI. V gave up 7 bases and J gave up 4 bases; unmatched junction bases: 8. The CDR3 DNA sequence: TGTGCCAGCACTATGGGACAGGGCTTTTACGAGCAGTACTTC. This translates into CASTMGQGFYEQYF.

This clone was detected only once. J is TRBJ1-1 and V is TRBV18; D is possibly TRBD1 (6 bases). The CDR3 length is 14 residues. Germline V gene sequence: CDR1 KGHSH, CDR2 LQKENI. V lost 5 bases to trimming and J lost 1 base, with 11 bases between them. CDR3 region: CASSSRTENTEAFF. In nucleotides, the CDR3 is TGTGCCAGCTCATCCCGGACAGAGAACACTGAAGCTTTCTTT. The full variable domain, rest sourced from reference TRBV18 and TRBJ1-1, is NAGVMQNPRHLVRRRGQEARLRCSPMKGHSHVYWYRQLPEEGLKFMVYLQKENIIDESGMPKERFSAEFPKEGPSILRIQQVVRGDSAAYFCASSSRTENTEAFFGQGTRLTVV.

The chain joins TRBV9 to TRBJ2-6; D is uncertain. CDR1 is SGDLS, CDR2 YYNGEE, per germline. The length of the CDR3 is 16 residues. Trimming cost V 1 base and J 0 bases, with 8 bases left between them. This chain's CDR3 is CASSVFSNSGANVLTF. Here the CDR3 DNA reads TGTGCCAGCAGCGTATTTTCAAACTCTGGGGCCAACGTCCTGACTTTC.

The rearrangement links TRBV11-2 to TRBJ1-3, with 7 bases matching TRBD1. After removal of 5 bases from V and 0 bases from J, the junction contained 7 bases not matched to a gene. Looked up from germline, CDR1 is SGHAT and CDR2 is FQNNGV. The CDR3 is 16 amino acids. The CDR3 reads CASSQQTGLSGNTIYF. The DNA for the CDR3 is TGTGCCAGCAGCCAACAGACAGGGCTCTCTGGAAACACCATATATTTT.

This rearrangement joins TRBV11-3 to TRBJ2-7, with 7 bases lining up with TRBD1. This CDR3 region has 17 residues. Losses at the gene ends were 4 bases for V and 2 bases for J; bases not matched to a gene: 14. CDR1 is SGHNT, CDR2 YENEEA, per germline. This CDR3 is CASSSRTGDYRAYEQYF. For the CDR3, the DNA is TGTGCCAGCAGCTCCCGGACAGGAGACTACCGGGCCTACGAGCAGTACTTC. Combining the CDR3 with reference TRBV11-3 and TRBJ2-7 gives the whole variable domain EAGVVQSPRYKIIEKKQPVAFWCNPISGHNTLYWYLQNLGQGPELLIRYENEEAVDDSQLPKDRFSAERLKGVDSTLKIQPAELGDSAVYLCASSSRTGDYRAYEQYFGPGTRLTVT.

The rearrangement links TRBV5-5 to TRBJ1-3; perhaps TRBD1 as D (5 bases). V dropped 1 base and J dropped 4 bases, with 12 bases sitting between them. The germline CDR1 and CDR2 sequences are SGHKS and YYEKEE (reference sequence). This CDR3 comprises 15 residues. The CDR3 DNA sequence: TGTGCCAGCAGCTTGTGGGATAAGGGGGGAAACACCATATATTTT. As protein: CASSLWDKGGNTIYF. The full variable domain, in which reference TRBV5-5 and TRBJ1-3 provide the parts outside the CDR3, is DAGVTQSPTHLIKTRGQQVTLRCSPISGHKSVSWYQQVLGQGPQFIFQYYEKEERGRGNFPDRFSARQFPNYSSELNVNALLLGDSALYLCASSLWDKGGNTIYFGEGSWLTVV.

The gene calls are TRBV4-1 and TRBJ1-2; no reliable D call. Germline loops: CDR1 MGHRA, CDR2 YSYEKL. The CDR3 has 12 amino acids. Trimming removed 4 bases at V and 7 bases at J, with 10 bases between. The CDR3 DNA reads as TGCGCCAGCAGCCCCGACACAGCTGGCTACACCTTC. Translated: CASSPDTAGYTF.

The chain recombines TRBV2 with TRBJ2-4; D is uncertain. Germline values: CDR1 SNHLY, CDR2 FYNNEI. This CDR3 is 15 amino acids long. Between the trimmed V and J ends, which lost 3 bases and 2 bases, there was a span of 11 bases. The CDR3 region is CASSDTRSTKNIQYF. The CDR3 nucleotides read TGTGCCAGCAGTGACACCCGGTCCACCAAAAACATTCAGTACTTC.

The chain carries TRBV5-1 and TRBJ1-4, with D possibly TRBD1 on 5 matching bases. Per germline, CDR1 SGHRS and CDR2 YFSETQ. CDR3 length: 16 residues. V was trimmed by 4 bases and J by 3 bases, leaving 16 bases between them. The CDR3 nucleotides read TGCGCCAGCAGCCCCCGCGGGGCGGGAGCTAATGAAAAACTGTTTTTT. It encodes CASSPRGAGANEKLFF.

In its sample, this clone was seen once. The rearrangement joins TRBV5-4 to TRBJ2-7, with 8 bases aligning to TRBD2. This CDR3 spans 15 amino acids. CDR1 is SGHNT and CDR2 is YYREEE in the germline V gene (reference sequence). V dropped 4 bases and J dropped 0; count of bases not matched to a gene: 6. The CDR3 spells CASSGSGASSYEQYF. DNA of the CDR3: TGTGCCAGCAGCGGTAGCGGGGCGAGCTCCTACGAGCAGTACTTC.

V and J are TRBV5-6 and TRBJ1-6; D is possibly TRBD1 (5 bases). Germline V gives CDR1 SGHDT, CDR2 YYEEEE. This CDR3 contains 19 residues. Trimming took off 3 bases at V and 0 bases at J, with 19 bases between the two ends. The CDR3 DNA sequence: TGTGCCAGCAGCTGGCGGGGGGAATTACAAAGCTCCTATAATTCACCCCTCCACTTT. Protein product: CASSWRGELQSSYNSPLHF.

CDR3: CASSLGASPLHF. In DNA, the CDR3 is TGTGCCAGTAGCCTGGGGGCTTCACCCCTCCACTTT. The gene calls are TRBV12-3 or TRBV12-4 and TRBJ1-6; the D gene is possibly TRBD1 (6 bases). CDR3 length: 12 residues. V lost 9 bases and J lost 9, with 12 bases in between.

This chain links TRBV28 with TRBJ2-1, with D perhaps TRBD2 (6 bases). Trimming cost V 1 base and J 2 bases, with 9 bases left between them. The germline V gene encodes CDR1 MDHEN and CDR2 SYDVKM. The CDR3 is made up of 15 amino acids. The CDR3 reads CASSLFGEAYNEQFF. CDR3 sequence (DNA): TGTGCCAGCAGTTTATTTGGGGAGGCCTACAATGAGCAGTTCTTC.